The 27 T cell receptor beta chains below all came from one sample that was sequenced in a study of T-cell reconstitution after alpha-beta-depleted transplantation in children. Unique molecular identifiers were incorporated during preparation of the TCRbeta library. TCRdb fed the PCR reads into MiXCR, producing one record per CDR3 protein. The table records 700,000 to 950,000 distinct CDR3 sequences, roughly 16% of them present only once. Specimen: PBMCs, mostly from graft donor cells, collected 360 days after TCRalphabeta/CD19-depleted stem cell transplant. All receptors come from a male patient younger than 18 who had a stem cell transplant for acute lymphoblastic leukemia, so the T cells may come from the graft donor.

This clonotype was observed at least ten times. This CDR3 reads CASSLESGSSYEQYF. The CDR3 DNA is TGCGCCAGCAGCTTGGAGAGCGGGAGCTCCTACGAGCAGTACTTC. The chain links TRBV5-1 to TRBJ2-7, with 8 bases that match TRBD2. Germline V CDR1 and CDR2: SGHRS, YFSETQ. Unmatched junction bases numbered 2, after V lost 0 bases and J lost 0 bases. This CDR3 is 15 amino acids long.

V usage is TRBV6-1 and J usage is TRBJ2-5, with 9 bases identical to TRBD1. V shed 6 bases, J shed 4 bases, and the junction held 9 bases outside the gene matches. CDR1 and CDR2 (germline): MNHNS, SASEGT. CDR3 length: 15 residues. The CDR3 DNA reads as TGTGCCAGCAGCTTTCACCACAGGGGGCTAGAGACCCAGTACTTC. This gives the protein CASSFHHRGLETQYF.

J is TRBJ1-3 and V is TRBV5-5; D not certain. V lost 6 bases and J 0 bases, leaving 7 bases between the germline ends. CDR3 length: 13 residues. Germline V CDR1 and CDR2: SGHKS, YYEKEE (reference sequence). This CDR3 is CASTKDSGNTIYF. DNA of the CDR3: TGTGCCAGCACCAAGGACTCTGGAAACACCATATATTTT.

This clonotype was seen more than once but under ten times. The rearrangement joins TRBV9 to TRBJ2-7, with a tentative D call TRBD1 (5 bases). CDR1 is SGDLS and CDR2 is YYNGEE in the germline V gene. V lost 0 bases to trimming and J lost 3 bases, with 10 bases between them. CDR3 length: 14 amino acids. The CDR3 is CASSVGGSLYEQYF. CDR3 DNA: TGTGCCAGCAGCGTAGGGGGCAGCCTCTACGAGCAGTACTTC.

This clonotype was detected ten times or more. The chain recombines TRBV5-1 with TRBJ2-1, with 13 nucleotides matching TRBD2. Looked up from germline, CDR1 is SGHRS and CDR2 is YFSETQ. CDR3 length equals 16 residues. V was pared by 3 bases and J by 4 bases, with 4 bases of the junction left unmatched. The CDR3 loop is CASSSPGLAGYNEQFF. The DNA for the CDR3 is TGCGCCAGCAGCTCTCCGGGACTAGCGGGGTACAATGAGCAGTTCTTC. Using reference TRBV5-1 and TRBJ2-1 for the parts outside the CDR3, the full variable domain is KAGVTQTPRYLIKTRGQQVTLSCSPISGHRSVSWYQQTPGQGLQFLFEYFSETQRNKGNFPGRFSGRQFSNSRSEMNVSTLELGDSALYLCASSSPGLAGYNEQFFGPGTRLTVL.

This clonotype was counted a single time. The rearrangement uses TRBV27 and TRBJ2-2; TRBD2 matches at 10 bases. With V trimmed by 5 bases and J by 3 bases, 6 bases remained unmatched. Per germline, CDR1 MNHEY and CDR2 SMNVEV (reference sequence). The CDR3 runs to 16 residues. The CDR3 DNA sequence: TGTGCCAGCAGTCTCCAGCGGGAGGGGTACACCGGGGAGCTGTTTTTT. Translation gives CASSLQREGYTGELFF.

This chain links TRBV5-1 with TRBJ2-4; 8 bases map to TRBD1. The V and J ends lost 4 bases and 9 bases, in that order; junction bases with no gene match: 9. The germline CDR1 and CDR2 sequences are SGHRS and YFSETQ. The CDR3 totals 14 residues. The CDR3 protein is CASSPQGAPGIQYF. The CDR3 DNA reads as TGCGCCAGCAGCCCCCAGGGGGCGCCAGGCATTCAGTACTTC.

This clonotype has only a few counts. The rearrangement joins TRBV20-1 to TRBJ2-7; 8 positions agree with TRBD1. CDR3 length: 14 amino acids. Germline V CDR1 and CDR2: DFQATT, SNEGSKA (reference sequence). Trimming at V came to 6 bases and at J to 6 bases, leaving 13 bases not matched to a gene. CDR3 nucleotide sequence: TGCAGTGCCCCAGGGGCCGCAGGGGGCAGCGAGCAGTACTTC. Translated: CSAPGAAGGSEQYF.

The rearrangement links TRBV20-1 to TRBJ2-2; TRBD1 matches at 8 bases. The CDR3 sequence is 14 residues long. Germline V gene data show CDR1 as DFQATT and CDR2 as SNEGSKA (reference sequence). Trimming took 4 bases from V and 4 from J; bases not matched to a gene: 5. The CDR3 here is CSATGQGGTGELFF. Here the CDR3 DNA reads TGCAGTGCTACCGGACAGGGTGGCACCGGGGAGCTGTTTTTT.

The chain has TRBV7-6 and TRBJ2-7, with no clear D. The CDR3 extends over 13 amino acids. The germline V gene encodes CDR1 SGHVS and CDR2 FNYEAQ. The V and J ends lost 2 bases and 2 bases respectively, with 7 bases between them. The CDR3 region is CASSLKETYEQYF. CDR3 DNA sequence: TGTGCCAGCAGCTTAAAGGAGACCTACGAGCAGTACTTC. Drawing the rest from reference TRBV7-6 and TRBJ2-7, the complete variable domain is GAGVSQSPRYKVTKRGQDVALRCDPISGHVSLYWYRQALGQGPEFLTYFNYEAQQDKSGLPNDRFSAERPEGSISTLTIQRTEQRDSAMYRCASSLKETYEQYFGPGTRLTVT.

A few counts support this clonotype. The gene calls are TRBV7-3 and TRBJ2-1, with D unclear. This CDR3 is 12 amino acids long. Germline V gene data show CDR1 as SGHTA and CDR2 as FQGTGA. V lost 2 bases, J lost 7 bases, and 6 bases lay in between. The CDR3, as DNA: TGTGCCAGCAGCTTATTTCGTAATGAGCAGTTCTTC. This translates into CASSLFRNEQFF.

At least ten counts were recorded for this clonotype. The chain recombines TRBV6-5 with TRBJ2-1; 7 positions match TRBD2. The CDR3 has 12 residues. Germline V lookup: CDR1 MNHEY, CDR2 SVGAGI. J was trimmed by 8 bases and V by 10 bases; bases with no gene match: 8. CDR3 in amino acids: CATGTMEDEQFF. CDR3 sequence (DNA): TGTGCCACCGGGACTATGGAGGATGAGCAGTTCTTC.

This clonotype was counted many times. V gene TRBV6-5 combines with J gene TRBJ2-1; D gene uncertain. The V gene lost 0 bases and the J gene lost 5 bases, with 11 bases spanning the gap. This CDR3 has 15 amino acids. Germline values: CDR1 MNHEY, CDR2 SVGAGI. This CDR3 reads CASSYSNGQNNEQFF. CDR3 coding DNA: TGTGCCAGCAGTTACTCGAACGGGCAGAACAATGAGCAGTTCTTC.

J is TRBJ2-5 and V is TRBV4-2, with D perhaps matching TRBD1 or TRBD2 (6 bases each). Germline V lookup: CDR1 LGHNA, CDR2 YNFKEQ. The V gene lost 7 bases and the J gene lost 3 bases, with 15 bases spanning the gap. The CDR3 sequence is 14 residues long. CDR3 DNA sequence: TGTGCCAGCAAAGTAGGGGGGACCGAAGAGACCCAGTACTTC. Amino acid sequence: CASKVGGTEETQYF.

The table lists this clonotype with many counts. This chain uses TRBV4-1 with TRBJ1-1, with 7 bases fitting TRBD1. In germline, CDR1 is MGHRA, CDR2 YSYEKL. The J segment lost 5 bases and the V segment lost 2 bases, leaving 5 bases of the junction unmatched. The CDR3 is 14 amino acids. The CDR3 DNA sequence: TGCGCCAGCAGCCAATACAGGGGATGGACTGAAGCTTTCTTT. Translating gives CASSQYRGWTEAFF.

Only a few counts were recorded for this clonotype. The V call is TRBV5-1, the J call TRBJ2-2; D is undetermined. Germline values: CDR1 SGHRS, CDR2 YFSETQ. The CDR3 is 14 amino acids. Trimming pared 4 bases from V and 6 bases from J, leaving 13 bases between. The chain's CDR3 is CASSQDPLPGELFF. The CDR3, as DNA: TGCGCCAGCAGCCAAGACCCTCTCCCCGGGGAGCTGTTTTTT.

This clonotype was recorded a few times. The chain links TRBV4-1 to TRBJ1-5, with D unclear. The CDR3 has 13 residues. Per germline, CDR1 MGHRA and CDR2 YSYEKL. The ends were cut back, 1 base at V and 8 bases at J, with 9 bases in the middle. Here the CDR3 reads CASSQVGWEPQHF. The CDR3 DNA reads TGCGCCAGCAGCCAAGTTGGTTGGGAGCCCCAGCATTTT.

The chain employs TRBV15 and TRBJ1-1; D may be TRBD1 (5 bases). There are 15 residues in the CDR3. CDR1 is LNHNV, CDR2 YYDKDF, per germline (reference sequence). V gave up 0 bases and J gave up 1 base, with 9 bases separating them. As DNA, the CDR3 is TGTGCCACCAGCAGAGAAACAGGCGGGAACACTGAAGCTTTCTTT. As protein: CATSRETGGNTEAFF.

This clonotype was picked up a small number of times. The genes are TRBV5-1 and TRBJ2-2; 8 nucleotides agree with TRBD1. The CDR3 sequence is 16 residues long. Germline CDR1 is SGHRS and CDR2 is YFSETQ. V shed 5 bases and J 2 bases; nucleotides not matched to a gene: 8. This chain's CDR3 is CASRQDRDRNTGELFF. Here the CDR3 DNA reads TGCGCCAGCAGACAGGACAGGGACAGAAACACCGGGGAGCTGTTTTTT.

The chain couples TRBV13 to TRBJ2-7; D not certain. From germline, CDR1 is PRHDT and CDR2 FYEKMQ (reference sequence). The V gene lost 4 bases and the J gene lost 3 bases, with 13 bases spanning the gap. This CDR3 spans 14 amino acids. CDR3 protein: CASSSSFTFYEQYF. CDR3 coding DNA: TGTGCCAGCAGCTCTAGTTTCACCTTCTACGAGCAGTACTTC.

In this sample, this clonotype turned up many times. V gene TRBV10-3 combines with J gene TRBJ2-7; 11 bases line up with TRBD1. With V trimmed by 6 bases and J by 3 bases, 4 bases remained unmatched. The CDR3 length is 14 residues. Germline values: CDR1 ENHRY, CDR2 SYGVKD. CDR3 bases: TGTGCCATCAGGGGGGACAGGGGGGTCTACGAGCAGTACTTC. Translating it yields CAIRGDRGVYEQYF.

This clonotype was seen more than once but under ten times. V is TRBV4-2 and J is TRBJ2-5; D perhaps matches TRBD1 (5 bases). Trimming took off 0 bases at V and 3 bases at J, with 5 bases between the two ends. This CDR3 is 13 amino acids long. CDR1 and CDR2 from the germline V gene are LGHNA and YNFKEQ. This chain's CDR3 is CASSQEGEETQYF. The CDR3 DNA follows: TGTGCCAGCAGCCAAGAAGGGGAAGAGACCCAGTACTTC.

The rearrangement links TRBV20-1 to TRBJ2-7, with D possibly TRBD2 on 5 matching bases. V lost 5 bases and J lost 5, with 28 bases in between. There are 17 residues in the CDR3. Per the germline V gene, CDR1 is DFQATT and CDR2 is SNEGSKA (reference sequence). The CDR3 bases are TGCAGTGCTCTAGCAGTGGGGTTAGTCTATTCCCACCACGAGCAGTACTTC. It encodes CSALAVGLVYSHHEQYF.

The chain's CDR3 is CASSLGQGAAGANVLTF. Here the CDR3 DNA reads TGTGCCAGCAGCTTAGGCCAGGGGGCGGCTGGGGCCAACGTCCTGACTTTC. This chain links TRBV11-3 with TRBJ2-6, with 8 nucleotides matching TRBD1. V shed 1 base and J 2 bases; nucleotides not matched to a gene: 4. In germline, CDR1 is SGHNT, CDR2 YENEEA. This CDR3 spans 17 amino acids.

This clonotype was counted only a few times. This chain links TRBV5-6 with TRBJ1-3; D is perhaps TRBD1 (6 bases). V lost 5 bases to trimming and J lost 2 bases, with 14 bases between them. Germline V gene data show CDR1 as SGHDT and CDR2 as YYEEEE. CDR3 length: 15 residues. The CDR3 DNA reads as TGTGCCAGCAGACCTACCGGGACACCTGGAAACACCATATATTTT. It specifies CASRPTGTPGNTIYF.

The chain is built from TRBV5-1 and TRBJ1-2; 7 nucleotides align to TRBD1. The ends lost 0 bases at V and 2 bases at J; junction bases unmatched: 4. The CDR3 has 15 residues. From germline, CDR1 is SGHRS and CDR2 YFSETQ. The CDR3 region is CASSLGQGQNYGYTF. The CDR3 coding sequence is TGCGCCAGCAGCTTGGGACAGGGACAGAACTATGGCTACACCTTC.

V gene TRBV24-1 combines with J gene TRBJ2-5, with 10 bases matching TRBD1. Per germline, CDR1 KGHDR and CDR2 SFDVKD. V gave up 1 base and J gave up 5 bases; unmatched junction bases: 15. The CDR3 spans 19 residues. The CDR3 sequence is CATSDLPGQGRPSRETQYF. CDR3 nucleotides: TGTGCCACCAGTGATTTACCGGGACAGGGGCGCCCCTCGCGGGAGACCCAGTACTTC.